Below, one TCR beta chain is given with its context. Using immunoSEQ multiplex PCR, the repertoire was profiled, and TCRdb retains in-frame clones only, with some absent. Here the sample spans some 100,000 clones, more than 90% being singletons. This sample was taken from a study of PD-1 blockade in classical Hodgkin lymphoma. Study information: Nivolumab was given intravenously to patients at 3 mg/kg every 2 weeks.

Each of the patients experienced relapse following autologous stem cell transplantation, and their brentuximab vedotin exposure differed. Sequenced here: peripheral blood mononuclear cells (PBMCs), sampled at baseline. The receptor comes from a human donor with classical Hodgkin lymphoma.

This CDR3 is CASSQGGGRAYNEQFF. Written as DNA, the CDR3 is TGTGCCAGTAGTCAAGGGGGTGGGAGGGCCTACAATGAGCAGTTCTTC. The V and J genes are TRBV19 and TRBJ2-1; possible D gene TRBD2, 7 bases. In germline, CDR1 is LNHDA, CDR2 SQIVND (reference sequence). The length of the CDR3 is 16 residues. Trimming took off 5 bases at V and 2 bases at J, with 16 bases between the two ends. The full variable domain, completed using reference TRBV19 and TRBJ2-1, is DGGITQSPKYLFRKEGQNVTLSCEQNLNHDAMYWYRQDPGQGLRLIYYSQIVNDFQKGDIAEGYSVSREKKESFPLTVTSAQKNPTAFYLCASSQGGGRAYNEQFFGPGTRLTVL.